This TCR beta chain was sequenced for a study of graft-versus-host responses after intestinal transplantation. In the study overall: Tacrolimus plus steroids were given to all recipients for approximately three years, preceded by anti-thymocyte globulin induction.

The protocol was immunoSEQ multiplex PCR, while the TCRdb copy is restricted to in-frame clones and leaves out a portion. The sample lists tens of thousands of clones; over 85% were seen once. About this clone itself: Its antigen is currently unknown.

Trimming cost V 1 base and J 8 bases; bases outside gene matches: 12. The CDR3 covers 17 residues. Germline loops: CDR1 SGHNT, CDR2 YENEEA. The chain employs TRBV11-3 and TRBJ2-1; TRBD1 matches 9 bases. Sequencing was performed on unstimulated CD4+ T cells sorted from spleen or lymph node cells, taken before intestinal transplant. The source of this sequence is a human donor who received an intestinal transplant. CDR3 coding DNA: TGTGCCAGCAGCTTAGGGATTTGGACAGGGGTCTCGGATGAGCAGTTCTTC. It translates to CASSLGIWTGVSDEQFF.